One sample yielded the 8 T cell receptor beta chains listed below, sequenced in a study of T cells in Graves' hyperthyroidism and ophthalmopathy (dated by TCRdb to the late 2010s). The library was made by multiplex PCR. Reads for this sample came from an Illumina HiSeq 2000. Amplification of TCR beta CDR3 regions was carried out from RNA transcripts. The first round of RT-PCR for the TCR CDR3 was performed with the HTBI primer set and the Qiagen OneStep RT-PCR kit. TCRdb itself trimmed the public reads at Q25 with fastp, ran MiXCR and retained productive beta chains. A single entry per CDR3 protein holds the most common genes and DNA from its merged rows. In all, the sample holds more than 300,000 distinct CDR3 sequences, and approximately 18% of those were seen once. The ten largest clones represent roughly two fifths of the sample. The material sequenced was blood. These receptors all come from a man younger than 30 with Graves' ophthalmopathy.

This clonotype was seen ten or more times. The rearrangement joins TRBV7-9 to TRBJ2-7; D is tentatively TRBD1 or TRBD2 (5 bases each). This CDR3 region has 14 residues. Germline V gene sequence: CDR1 SEHNR, CDR2 FQNEAQ (reference sequence). The germline V and J ends were trimmed by 5 bases and 6 bases, with 17 bases remaining between them. CDR3 bases: TGTGCCAGCAGCCGGACGGGACCTCCTCGCGAGCAGTACTTC. It is translated as CASSRTGPPREQYF.

The chain uses TRBV28 and TRBJ2-5; 12 bases map to TRBD1. Germline trimming cut 3 bases from V and 4 bases from J; bases unmatched to any gene: 6. The CDR3 is made up of 16 amino acids. CDR1 and CDR2 (germline): MDHEN, SYDVKM. This CDR3 reads CASSFPGTGGTETQYF. The CDR3 bases are TGTGCCAGCAGTTTTCCCGGGACAGGGGGCACAGAGACCCAGTACTTC. The whole variable domain, remainder taken from reference TRBV28 and TRBJ2-5, is DVKVTQSSRYLVKRTGEKVFLECVQDMDHENMFWYRQDPGLGLRLIYFSYDVKMKEKGDIPEGYSVSREKKERFSLILESASTNQTSMYLCASSFPGTGGTETQYFGPGTRLLVL.

This clonotype occurred many times. The chain is built from TRBV11-2 and TRBJ2-2; no firm D call. CDR1 is SGHAT, CDR2 FQNNGV, per germline. The CDR3 loop spans 13 amino acids. The V and J ends lost 1 base and 3 bases respectively, with 3 bases between them. The CDR3 DNA sequence: TGTGCCAGCAGCTTAGGGGACACCGGGGAGCTGTTTTTT. Its protein is CASSLGDTGELFF.

The chain has TRBV6-1 and TRBJ2-5; TRBD2 matches at 8 bases. Germline V gene lookup returns CDR1 MNHNS and CDR2 SASEGT. V was pared by 5 bases and J by 9 bases, with 2 bases of the junction left unmatched. The CDR3 sequence is 11 residues long. For the CDR3, the DNA is TGTGCCAGCAGTAGCGGGGGTGCCCAGTACTTC. It specifies CASSSGGAQYF.

This clonotype was recorded at least ten times. The chain employs TRBV7-8 and TRBJ2-2; D is possibly TRBD1 or TRBD2 (5 bases each). The CDR3 is 16 residues long. V lost 0 bases, J lost 6 bases, and 14 bases lay in between. Looked up from germline, CDR1 is SGHVS and CDR2 is FQNEAQ. The CDR3 here is CASSLAGAVVSGELFF. For the CDR3, the DNA is TGTGCCAGCAGCTTAGCCGGGGCGGTAGTTTCCGGGGAGCTGTTTTTT.

This clonotype was detected only a few times. The V and J genes are TRBV19 and TRBJ1-2; no firm D call. CDR1 LNHDA and CDR2 SQIVND come from the germline V gene (reference sequence). This CDR3 region has 14 residues. V lost 5 bases, J lost 0 bases, and 10 bases lay in between. CDR3 sequence: CASSSGRPNYGYTF. CDR3 nucleotides: TGTGCCAGTAGTTCAGGCAGACCTAACTATGGCTACACCTTC. Based on the CDR3 plus reference TRBV19 and TRBJ1-2, the full variable domain is DGGITQSPKYLFRKEGQNVTLSCEQNLNHDAMYWYRQDPGQGLRLIYYSQIVNDFQKGDIAEGYSVSREKKESFPLTVTSAQKNPTAFYLCASSSGRPNYGYTFGSGTRLTVV.

This clonotype came up many times. The DNA for the CDR3 is TGTGCCAGCAGCCCACCCGGACAGGGTGGTTACGAGCAGTACTTC. This encodes CASSPPGQGGYEQYF. The chain carries TRBV13 and TRBJ2-7, with TRBD1 matching 8 bases. CDR1 and CDR2 from the germline V gene are PRHDT and FYEKMQ (reference sequence). The V gene end was trimmed by 5 bases and the J gene end by 4 bases; junction bases not matched to a gene: 10. The CDR3 loop spans 15 amino acids.

This clonotype was observed a few times. The chain couples TRBV7-9 to TRBJ2-3; D possibly corresponds to TRBD1 (6 bases). The ends were cut back, 2 bases at V and 0 bases at J, with 12 bases in the middle. The CDR3 has 16 amino acids. From germline, CDR1 is SEHNR and CDR2 FQNEAQ (reference sequence). DNA of the CDR3: TGTGCCAGCAGCTTAAGAGAGGGGGAAAGCACAGATACGCAGTATTTT. This codes for CASSLREGESTDTQYF.